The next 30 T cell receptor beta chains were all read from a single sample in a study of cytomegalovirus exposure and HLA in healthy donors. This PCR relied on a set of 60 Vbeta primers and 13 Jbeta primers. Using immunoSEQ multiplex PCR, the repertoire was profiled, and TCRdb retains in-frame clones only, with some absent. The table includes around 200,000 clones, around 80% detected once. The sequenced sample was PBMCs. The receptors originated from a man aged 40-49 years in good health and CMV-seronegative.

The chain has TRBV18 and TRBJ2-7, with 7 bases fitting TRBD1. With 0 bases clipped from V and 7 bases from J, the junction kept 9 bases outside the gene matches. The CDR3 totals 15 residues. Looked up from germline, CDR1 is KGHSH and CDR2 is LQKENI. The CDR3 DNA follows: TGTGCCAGCTCACCACCGGGTGGGGGCAGGGGGGAGCAGTACTTC. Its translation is CASSPPGGGRGEQYF.

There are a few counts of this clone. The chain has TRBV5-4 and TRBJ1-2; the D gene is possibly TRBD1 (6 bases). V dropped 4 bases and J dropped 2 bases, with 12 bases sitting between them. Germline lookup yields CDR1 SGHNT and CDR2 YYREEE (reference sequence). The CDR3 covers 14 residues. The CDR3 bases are TGTGCCAGCAGCCCCCCAGACAGGAACTATGGCTACACCTTC. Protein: CASSPPDRNYGYTF. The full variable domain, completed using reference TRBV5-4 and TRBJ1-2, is ETGVTQSPTHLIKTRGQQVTLRCSSQSGHNTVSWYQQALGQGPQFIFQYYREEENGRGNFPPRFSGLQFPNYSSELNVNALELDDSALYLCASSPPDRNYGYTFGSGTRLTVV.

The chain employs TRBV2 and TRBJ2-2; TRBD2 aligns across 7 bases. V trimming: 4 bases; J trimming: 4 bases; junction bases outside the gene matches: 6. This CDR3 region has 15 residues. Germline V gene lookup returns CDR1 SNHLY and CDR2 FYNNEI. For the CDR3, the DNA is TGTGCCAGCAGTGGGTGGGGGGGAGGCACCGGGGAGCTGTTTTTT. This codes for CASSGWGGGTGELFF.

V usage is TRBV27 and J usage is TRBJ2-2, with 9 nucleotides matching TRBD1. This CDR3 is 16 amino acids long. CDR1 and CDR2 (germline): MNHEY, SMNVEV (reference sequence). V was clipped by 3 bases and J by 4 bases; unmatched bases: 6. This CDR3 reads CASSLSTGGSTGELFF. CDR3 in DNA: TGTGCCAGCAGTTTGTCGACAGGGGGAAGCACCGGGGAGCTGTTTTTT.

The CDR3 nucleotides read TGTGCCAGCCGGGACAGGGGGGGCACCGGGGAGCTGTTTTTT. It specifies CASRDRGGTGELFF. The chain is built from TRBV25-1 and TRBJ2-2, with 11 bases matching TRBD1. Germline assignment: CDR1 MGHDK and CDR2 SYGVNS. Losses at the gene ends were 8 bases for V and 4 bases for J; bases not matched to a gene: 3. This CDR3 has 14 amino acids.

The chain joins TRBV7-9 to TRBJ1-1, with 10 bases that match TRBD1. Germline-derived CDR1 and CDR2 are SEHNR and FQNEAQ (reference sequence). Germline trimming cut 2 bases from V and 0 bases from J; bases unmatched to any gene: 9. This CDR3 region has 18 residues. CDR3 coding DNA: TGTGCCAGCAGCTTACTCGGGACAGGGGAGGTTTTGAACACTGAAGCTTTCTTT. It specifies CASSLLGTGEVLNTEAFF.

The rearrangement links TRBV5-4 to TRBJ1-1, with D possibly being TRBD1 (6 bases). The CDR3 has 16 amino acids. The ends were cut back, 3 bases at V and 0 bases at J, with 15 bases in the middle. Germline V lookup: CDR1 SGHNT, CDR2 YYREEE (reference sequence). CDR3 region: CASSSGGGRLNTEAFF. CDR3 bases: TGTGCCAGCAGCTCCGGGGGGGGGCGATTGAACACTGAAGCTTTCTTT. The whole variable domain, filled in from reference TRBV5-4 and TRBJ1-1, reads ETGVTQSPTHLIKTRGQQVTLRCSSQSGHNTVSWYQQALGQGPQFIFQYYREEENGRGNFPPRFSGLQFPNYSSELNVNALELDDSALYLCASSSGGGRLNTEAFFGQGTRLTVV.

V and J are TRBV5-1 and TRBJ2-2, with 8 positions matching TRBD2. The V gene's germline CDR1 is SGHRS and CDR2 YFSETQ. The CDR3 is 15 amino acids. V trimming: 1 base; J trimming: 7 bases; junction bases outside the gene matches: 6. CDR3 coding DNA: TGCGCCAGCAGCTTGTTTAGCGGGGTTAACGGGGAGCTGTTTTTT. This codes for CASSLFSGVNGELFF.

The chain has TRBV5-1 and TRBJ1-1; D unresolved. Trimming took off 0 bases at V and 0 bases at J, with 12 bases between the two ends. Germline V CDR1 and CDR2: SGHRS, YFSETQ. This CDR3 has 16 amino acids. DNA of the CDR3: TGCGCCAGCAGCTTGGAAGTCGGGAGCTTGAACACTGAAGCTTTCTTT. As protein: CASSLEVGSLNTEAFF.

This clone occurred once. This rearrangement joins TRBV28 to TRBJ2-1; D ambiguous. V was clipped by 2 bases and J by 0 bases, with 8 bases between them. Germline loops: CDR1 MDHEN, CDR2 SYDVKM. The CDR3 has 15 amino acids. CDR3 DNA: TGTGCCAGCAGTTTAATCCGTAGCTCCTACAATGAGCAGTTCTTC. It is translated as CASSLIRSSYNEQFF.

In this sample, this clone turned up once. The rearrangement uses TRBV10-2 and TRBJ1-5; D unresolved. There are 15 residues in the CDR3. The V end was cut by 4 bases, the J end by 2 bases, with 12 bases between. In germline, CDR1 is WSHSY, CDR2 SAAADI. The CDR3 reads CASSGERAGNQPQHF. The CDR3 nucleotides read TGCGCCAGCAGTGGGGAGAGGGCGGGCAATCAGCCCCAGCATTTT.

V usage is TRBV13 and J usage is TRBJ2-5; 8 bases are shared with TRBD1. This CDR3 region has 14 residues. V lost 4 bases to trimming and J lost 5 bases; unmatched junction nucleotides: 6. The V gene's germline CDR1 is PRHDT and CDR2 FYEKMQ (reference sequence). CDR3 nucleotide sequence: TGTGCCAGCAGCTCCAGGGGGCGAGAGGAGACCCAGTACTTC. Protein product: CASSSRGREETQYF.

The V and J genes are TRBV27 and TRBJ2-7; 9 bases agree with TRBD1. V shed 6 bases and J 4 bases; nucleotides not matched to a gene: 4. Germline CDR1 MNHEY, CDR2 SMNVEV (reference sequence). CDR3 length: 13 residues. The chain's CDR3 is CASRRGTGYEQYF. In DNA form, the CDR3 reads TGTGCCAGCAGACGCGGGACAGGGTACGAGCAGTACTTC.

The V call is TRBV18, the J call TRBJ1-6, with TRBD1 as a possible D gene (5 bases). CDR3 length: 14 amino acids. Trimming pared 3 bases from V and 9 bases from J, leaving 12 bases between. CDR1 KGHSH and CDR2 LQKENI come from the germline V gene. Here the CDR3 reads CASSPSTQGSPLHF. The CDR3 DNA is TGTGCCAGCTCACCGAGTACCCAGGGTTCACCCCTCCACTTT. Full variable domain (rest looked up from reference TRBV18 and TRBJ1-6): NAGVMQNPRHLVRRRGQEARLRCSPMKGHSHVYWYRQLPEEGLKFMVYLQKENIIDESGMPKERFSAEFPKEGPSILRIQQVVRGDSAAYFCASSPSTQGSPLHFGNGTRLTVT.

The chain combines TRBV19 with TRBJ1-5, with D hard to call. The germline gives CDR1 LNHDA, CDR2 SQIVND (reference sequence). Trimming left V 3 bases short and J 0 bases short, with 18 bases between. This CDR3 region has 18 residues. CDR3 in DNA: TGTGCCAGTAGTATCGATAAAGGTCACGGGTTTAGCAATCAGCCCCAGCATTTT. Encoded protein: CASSIDKGHGFSNQPQHF.

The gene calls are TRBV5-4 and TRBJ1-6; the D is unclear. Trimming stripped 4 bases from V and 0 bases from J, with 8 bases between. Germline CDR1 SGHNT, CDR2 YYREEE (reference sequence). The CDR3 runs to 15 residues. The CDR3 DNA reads TGTGCCAGCAGCCTGGGAGGCTCCTATAATTCACCCCTCCACTTT. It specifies CASSLGGSYNSPLHF.

The CDR3 nucleotides are TGCGCCAGCAGCGATCCAGGGGTCACCCTTGAAGCTTTCTTT. It codes for CASSDPGVTLEAFF. The genes are TRBV5-1 and TRBJ1-1; D is perhaps TRBD1 (6 bases). Germline V lookup: CDR1 SGHRS, CDR2 YFSETQ. Trimming pared 4 bases from V and 7 bases from J, leaving 17 bases between. The CDR3 spans 14 residues.

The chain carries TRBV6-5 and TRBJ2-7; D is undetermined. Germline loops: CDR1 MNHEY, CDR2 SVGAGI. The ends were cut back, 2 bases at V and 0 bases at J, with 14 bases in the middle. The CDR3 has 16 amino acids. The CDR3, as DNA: TGTGCCAGCAGTTACGGTTCGCCTAGTTCCTCCTACGAGCAGTACTTC. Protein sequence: CASSYGSPSSSYEQYF.

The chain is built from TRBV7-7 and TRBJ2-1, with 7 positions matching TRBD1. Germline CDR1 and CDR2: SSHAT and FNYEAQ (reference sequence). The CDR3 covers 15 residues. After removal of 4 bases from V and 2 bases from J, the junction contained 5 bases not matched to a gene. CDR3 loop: CASSYRQGPYNEQFF. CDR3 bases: TGTGCCAGCAGCTATCGACAGGGACCCTACAATGAGCAGTTCTTC.

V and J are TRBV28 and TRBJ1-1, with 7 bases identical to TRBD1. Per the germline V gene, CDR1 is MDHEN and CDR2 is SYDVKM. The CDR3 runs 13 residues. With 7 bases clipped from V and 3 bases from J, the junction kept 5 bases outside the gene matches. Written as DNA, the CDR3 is TGTGCCAGCACCCTAGGGACAGACACTGAAGCTTTCTTT. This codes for CASTLGTDTEAFF.

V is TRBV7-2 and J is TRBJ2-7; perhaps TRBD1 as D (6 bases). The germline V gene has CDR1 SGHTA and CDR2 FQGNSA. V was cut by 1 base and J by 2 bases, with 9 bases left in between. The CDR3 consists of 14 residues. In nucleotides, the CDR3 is TGTGCCAGCAGCTTAGGTGGGGGCCCCTACGAGCAGTACTTC. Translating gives CASSLGGGPYEQYF.

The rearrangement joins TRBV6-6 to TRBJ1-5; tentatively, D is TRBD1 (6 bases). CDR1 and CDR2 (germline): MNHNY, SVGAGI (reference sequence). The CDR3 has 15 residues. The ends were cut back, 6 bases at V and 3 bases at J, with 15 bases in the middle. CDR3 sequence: CASRRQEDDNQPQHF. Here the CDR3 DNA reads TGTGCCAGCAGGAGACAGGAGGATGACAATCAGCCCCAGCATTTT.

This CDR3 is CASSWTTGQGLSYEQYF. CDR3 sequence (DNA): TGTGCCAGCAGCTGGACAACGGGACAGGGCCTGAGTTACGAGCAGTACTTC. This chain uses TRBV5-8 with TRBJ2-7; 9 bases agree with TRBD1. The CDR3 has 17 amino acids. After removal of 3 bases from V and 4 bases from J, the junction contained 14 bases not matched to a gene. Germline-derived CDR1 and CDR2 are SGHTS and YDEGEE. Looking up the rest from reference TRBV5-8 and TRBJ2-7 gives the full variable domain: EAGVTQSPTHLIKTRGQQATLRCSPISGHTSVYWYQQALGLGLQFLLWYDEGEERNRGNFPPRFSGRQFPNYSSELNVNALELEDSALYLCASSWTTGQGLSYEQYFGPGTRLTVT.

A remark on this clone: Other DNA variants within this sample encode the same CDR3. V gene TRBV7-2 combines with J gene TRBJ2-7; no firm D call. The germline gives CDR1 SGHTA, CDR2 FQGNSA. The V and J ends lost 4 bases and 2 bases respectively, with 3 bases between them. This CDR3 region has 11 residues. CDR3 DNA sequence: TGTGCCAGCAGCTCGGCCTACGAGCAGTACTTC. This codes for CASSSAYEQYF.

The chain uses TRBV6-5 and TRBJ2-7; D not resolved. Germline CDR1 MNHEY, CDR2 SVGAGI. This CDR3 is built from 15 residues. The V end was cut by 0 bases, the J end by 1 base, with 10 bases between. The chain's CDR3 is CASSYSKFGSYEQYF. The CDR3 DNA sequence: TGTGCCAGCAGTTACTCGAAGTTCGGGTCCTACGAGCAGTACTTC.

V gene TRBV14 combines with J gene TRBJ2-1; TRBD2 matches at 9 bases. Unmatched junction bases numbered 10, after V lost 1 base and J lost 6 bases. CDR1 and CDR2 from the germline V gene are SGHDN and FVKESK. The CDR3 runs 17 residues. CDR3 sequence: CASSQGFLAGLFNEQFF. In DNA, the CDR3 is TGTGCCAGCAGCCAAGGGTTCCTAGCGGGACTGTTCAATGAGCAGTTCTTC.

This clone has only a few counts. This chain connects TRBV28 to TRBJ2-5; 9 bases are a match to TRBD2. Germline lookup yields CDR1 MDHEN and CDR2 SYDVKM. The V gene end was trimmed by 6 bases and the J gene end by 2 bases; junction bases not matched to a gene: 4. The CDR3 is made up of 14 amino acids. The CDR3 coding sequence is TGTGCCAGCAGGCCGGGACTAGCTCAAGAGACCCAGTACTTC. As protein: CASRPGLAQETQYF.

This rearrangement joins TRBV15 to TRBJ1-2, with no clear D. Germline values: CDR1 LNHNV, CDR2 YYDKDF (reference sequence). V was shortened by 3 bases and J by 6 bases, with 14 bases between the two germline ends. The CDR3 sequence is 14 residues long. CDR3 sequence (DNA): TGTGCCACCAGCAGGGGAGGTGGGAATGATGGCTACACCTTC. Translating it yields CATSRGGGNDGYTF.

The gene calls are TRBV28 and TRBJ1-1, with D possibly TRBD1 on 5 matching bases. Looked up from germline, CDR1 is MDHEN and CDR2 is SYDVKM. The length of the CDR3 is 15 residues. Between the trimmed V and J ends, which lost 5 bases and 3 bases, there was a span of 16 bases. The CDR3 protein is CASSPLDIGHTEAFF. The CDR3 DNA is TGTGCCAGCAGTCCGTTGGACATCGGGCACACTGAAGCTTTCTTT.

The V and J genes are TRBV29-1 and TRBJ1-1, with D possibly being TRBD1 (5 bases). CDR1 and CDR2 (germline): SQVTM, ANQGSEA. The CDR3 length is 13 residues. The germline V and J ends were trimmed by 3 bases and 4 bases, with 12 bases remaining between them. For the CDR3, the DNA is TGCAGCGTTGAGGGGGGAGATGGCACTGAAGCTTTCTTT. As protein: CSVEGGDGTEAFF.